This T cell receptor (beta chain) was obtained from a study of blood T cell repertoires in COVID-19. Study in general: Some COVID-19 samples were acute and others convalescent; all came from the United States, Italy and Spain. The analysed material was cDNA or gDNA that came from T cells, B-cell-depleted T cells, or PBMCs.

How the authors handled the data: The assay estimated nucleated cells by amplifying reference gene primers. Data came from immunoSEQ multiplex PCR; TCRdb stores just in-frame clones and leaves some out. That table supplies the V and J calls and clone size; D and trimming were determined from the DNA. The sample contains around 300,000 clones, roughly 88% of which appear only once. This CDR3 region has 18 residues. Germline V gives CDR1 LNHNV, CDR2 YYDKDF (reference sequence). V lost 4 bases to trimming and J lost 0 bases, with 19 bases between them. The TCR was taken from a woman aged 25-40 years with active or convalescent COVID-19. The rearrangement links TRBV15 to TRBJ1-3; D remains unclear. The specimen sequenced was peripheral blood. The CDR3 reads CATSIYLPTVASGNTIYF. The CDR3 coding sequence is TGTGCCACCAGCATATACCTGCCGACTGTGGCCTCTGGAAACACCATATATTTT.